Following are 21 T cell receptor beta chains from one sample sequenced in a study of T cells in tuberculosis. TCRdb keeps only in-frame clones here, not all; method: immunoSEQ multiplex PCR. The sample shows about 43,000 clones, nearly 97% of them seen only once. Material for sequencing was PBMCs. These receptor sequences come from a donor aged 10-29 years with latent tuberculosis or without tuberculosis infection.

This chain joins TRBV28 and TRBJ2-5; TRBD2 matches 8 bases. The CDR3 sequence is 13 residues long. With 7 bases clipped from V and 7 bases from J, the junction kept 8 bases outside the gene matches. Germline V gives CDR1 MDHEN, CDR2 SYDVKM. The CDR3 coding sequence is TGTGCCAGCACCGGGGGGGGAATCACGACCCAGTACTTC. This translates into CASTGGGITTQYF.

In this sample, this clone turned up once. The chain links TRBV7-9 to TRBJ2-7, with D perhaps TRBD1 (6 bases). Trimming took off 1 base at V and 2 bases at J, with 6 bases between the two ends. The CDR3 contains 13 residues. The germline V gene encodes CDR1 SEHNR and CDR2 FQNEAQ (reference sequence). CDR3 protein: CASSLGTAYEQYF. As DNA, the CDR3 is TGTGCCAGCAGCTTAGGGACAGCCTACGAGCAGTACTTC.

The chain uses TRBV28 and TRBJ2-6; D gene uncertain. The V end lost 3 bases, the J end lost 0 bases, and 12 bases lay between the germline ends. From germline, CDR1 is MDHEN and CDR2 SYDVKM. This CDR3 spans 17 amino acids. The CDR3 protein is CASSFGQSPSGANVLTF. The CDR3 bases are TGTGCCAGCAGTTTTGGGCAGTCACCCTCTGGGGCCAACGTCCTGACTTTC.

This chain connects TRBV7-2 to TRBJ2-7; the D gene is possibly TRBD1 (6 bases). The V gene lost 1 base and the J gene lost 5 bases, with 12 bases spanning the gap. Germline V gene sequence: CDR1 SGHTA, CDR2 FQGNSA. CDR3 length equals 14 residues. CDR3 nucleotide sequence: TGTGCCAGCAGCTTAGGGCAGGGGAGTAACGAGCAGTACTTC. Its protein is CASSLGQGSNEQYF.

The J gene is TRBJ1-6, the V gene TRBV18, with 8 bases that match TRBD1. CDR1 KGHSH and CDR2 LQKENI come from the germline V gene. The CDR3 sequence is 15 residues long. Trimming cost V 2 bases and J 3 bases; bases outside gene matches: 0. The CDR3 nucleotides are TGTGCCAGCTCACCAGGGACAGGCTATAATTCACCCCTCCACTTT. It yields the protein CASSPGTGYNSPLHF.

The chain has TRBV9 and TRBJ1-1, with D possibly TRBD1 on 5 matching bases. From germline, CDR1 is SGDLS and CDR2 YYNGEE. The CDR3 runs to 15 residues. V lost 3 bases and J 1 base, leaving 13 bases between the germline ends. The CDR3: CASSEMTERNTEAFF. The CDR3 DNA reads TGTGCCAGCAGCGAGATGACAGAAAGGAACACTGAAGCTTTCTTT.

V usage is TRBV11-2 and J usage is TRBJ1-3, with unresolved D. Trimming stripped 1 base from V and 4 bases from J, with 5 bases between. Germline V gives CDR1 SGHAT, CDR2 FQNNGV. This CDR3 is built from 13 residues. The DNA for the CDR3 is TGTGCCAGCAGCTTAGCAGAAGGAAACACCATATATTTT. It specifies CASSLAEGNTIYF.

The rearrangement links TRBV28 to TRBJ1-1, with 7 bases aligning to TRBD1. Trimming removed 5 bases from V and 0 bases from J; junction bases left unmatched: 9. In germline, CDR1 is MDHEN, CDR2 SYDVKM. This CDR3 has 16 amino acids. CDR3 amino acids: CASSPRGSGVNTEAFF. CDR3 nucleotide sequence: TGTGCCAGCAGTCCCAGGGGGAGCGGTGTGAACACTGAAGCTTTCTTT.

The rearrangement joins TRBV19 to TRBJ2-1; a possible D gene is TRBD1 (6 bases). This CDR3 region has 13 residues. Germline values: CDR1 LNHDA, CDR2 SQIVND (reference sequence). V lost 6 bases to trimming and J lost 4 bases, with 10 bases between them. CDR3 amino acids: CASSRTEYNEQFF. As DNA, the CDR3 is TGTGCCAGTAGCCGGACAGAATACAATGAGCAGTTCTTC.

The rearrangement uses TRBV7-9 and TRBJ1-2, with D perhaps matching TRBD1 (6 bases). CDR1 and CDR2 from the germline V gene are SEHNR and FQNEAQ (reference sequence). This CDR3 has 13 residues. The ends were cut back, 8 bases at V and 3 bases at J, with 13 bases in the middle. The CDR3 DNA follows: TGTGCCAGCGACGCCGGGACACACTATGGCTACACCTTC. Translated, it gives CASDAGTHYGYTF.

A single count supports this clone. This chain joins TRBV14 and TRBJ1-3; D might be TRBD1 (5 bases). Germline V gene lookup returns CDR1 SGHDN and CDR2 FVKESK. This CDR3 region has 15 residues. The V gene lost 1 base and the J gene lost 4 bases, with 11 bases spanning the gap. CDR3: CASSQVGQPGNTIYF. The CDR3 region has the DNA TGTGCCAGCAGCCAAGTGGGGCAGCCCGGAAACACCATATATTTT.

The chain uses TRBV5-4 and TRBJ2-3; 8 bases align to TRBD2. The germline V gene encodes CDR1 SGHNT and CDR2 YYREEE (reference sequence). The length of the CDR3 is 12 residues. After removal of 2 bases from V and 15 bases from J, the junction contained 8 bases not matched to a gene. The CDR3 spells CASSFPGLEQYF. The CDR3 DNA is TGTGCCAGCAGCTTTCCGGGACTAGAACAATATTTT. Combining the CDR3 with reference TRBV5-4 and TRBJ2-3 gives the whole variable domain ETGVTQSPTHLIKTRGQQVTLRCSSQSGHNTVSWYQQALGQGPQFIFQYYREEENGRGNFPPRFSGLQFPNYSSELNVNALELDDSALYLCASSFPGLEQYFGPGTRLTVL.

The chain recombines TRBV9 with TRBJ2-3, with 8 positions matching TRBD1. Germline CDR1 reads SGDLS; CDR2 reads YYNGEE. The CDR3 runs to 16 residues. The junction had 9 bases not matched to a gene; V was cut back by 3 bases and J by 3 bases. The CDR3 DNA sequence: TGTGCCAGCAGCGCAGCAGGGGGCATGGTGACAGATACGCAGTATTTT. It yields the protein CASSAAGGMVTDTQYF. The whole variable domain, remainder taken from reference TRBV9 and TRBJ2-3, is DSGVTQTPKHLITATGQRVTLRCSPRSGDLSVYWYQQSLDQGLQFLIQYYNGEERAKGNILERFSAQQFPDLHSELNLSSLELGDSALYFCASSAAGGMVTDTQYFGPGTRLTVL.

CDR3 amino acids: CASSPKLGQGYEQYF. CDR3 nucleotide sequence: TGTGCCAGCAGCCCGAAGCTGGGACAGGGCTACGAGCAGTACTTC. The chain employs TRBV7-9 and TRBJ2-7, with 9 bases identical to TRBD1. Per the germline V gene, CDR1 is SEHNR and CDR2 is FQNEAQ (reference sequence). This CDR3 contains 15 residues. V shed 5 bases, J shed 3 bases, and the junction held 8 bases outside the gene matches.

CDR3 coding DNA: TGTGCCTGGGGGGGGCAAGAGACCCAGTACTTC. This sequence encodes CAWGGQETQYF. The gene calls are TRBV30 and TRBJ2-5; tentatively, D is TRBD2 (6 bases). The CDR3 contains 11 residues. The germline V gene encodes CDR1 GTSNPN and CDR2 SVGIG (reference sequence). V lost 5 bases, J lost 2 bases, and 6 bases lay in between.

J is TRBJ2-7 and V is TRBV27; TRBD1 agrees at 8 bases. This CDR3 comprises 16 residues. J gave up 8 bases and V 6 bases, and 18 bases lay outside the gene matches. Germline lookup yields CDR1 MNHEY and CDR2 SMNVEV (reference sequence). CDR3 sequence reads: CASSDKGRTGSYQQYF. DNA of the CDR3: TGTGCCAGCAGCGATAAGGGGCGGACAGGGTCTTACCAGCAGTACTTC.

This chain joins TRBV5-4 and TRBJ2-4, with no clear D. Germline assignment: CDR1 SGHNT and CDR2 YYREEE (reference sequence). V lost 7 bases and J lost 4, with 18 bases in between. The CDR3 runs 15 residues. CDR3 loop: CASSPADGSKNIQYF. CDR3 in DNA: TGTGCCAGCTCACCGGCGGATGGTAGTAAAAACATTCAGTACTTC.

CDR3 sequence reads: CASSQGQGDTEAFF. CDR3 bases: TGCGCCAGCAGCCAAGGACAGGGGGACACTGAAGCTTTCTTT. The V gene is TRBV5-1, the J gene TRBJ1-1, with 10 positions matching TRBD1. The germline gives CDR1 SGHRS, CDR2 YFSETQ. V lost 4 bases and J lost 3; bases outside the gene matches: 3. The CDR3 runs to 14 residues. The full variable domain, its missing parts supplied by reference TRBV5-1 and TRBJ1-1, is KAGVTQTPRYLIKTRGQQVTLSCSPISGHRSVSWYQQTPGQGLQFLFEYFSETQRNKGNFPGRFSGRQFSNSRSEMNVSTLELGDSALYLCASSQGQGDTEAFFGQGTRLTVV.

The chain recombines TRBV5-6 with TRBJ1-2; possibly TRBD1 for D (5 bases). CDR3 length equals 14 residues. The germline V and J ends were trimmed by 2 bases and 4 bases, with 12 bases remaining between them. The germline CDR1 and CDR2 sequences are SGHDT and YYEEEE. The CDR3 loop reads CASSFGDRIYGYTF. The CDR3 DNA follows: TGTGCCAGCAGCTTTGGAGACAGAATCTATGGCTACACCTTC. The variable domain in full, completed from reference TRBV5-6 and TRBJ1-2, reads DAGVTQSPTHLIKTRGQQVTLRCSPKSGHDTVSWYQQALGQGPQFIFQYYEEEERQRGNFPDRFSGHQFPNYSSELNVNALLLGDSALYLCASSFGDRIYGYTFGSGTRLTVV.

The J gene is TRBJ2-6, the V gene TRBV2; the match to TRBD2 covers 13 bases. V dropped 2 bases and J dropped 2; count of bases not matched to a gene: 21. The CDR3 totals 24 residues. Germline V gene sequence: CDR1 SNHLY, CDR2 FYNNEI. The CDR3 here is CASSEPFIGVGTSGVVTGANVLTF. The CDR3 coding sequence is TGTGCCAGCAGTGAACCATTTATAGGAGTCGGGACTAGCGGGGTTGTAACTGGGGCCAACGTCCTGACTTTC.

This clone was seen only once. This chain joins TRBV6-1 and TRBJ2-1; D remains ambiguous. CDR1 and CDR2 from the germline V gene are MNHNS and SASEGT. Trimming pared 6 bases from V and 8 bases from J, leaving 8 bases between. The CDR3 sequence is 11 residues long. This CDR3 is CASSPGYEQFF. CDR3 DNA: TGTGCCAGCAGCCCCGGGTATGAGCAGTTCTTC.